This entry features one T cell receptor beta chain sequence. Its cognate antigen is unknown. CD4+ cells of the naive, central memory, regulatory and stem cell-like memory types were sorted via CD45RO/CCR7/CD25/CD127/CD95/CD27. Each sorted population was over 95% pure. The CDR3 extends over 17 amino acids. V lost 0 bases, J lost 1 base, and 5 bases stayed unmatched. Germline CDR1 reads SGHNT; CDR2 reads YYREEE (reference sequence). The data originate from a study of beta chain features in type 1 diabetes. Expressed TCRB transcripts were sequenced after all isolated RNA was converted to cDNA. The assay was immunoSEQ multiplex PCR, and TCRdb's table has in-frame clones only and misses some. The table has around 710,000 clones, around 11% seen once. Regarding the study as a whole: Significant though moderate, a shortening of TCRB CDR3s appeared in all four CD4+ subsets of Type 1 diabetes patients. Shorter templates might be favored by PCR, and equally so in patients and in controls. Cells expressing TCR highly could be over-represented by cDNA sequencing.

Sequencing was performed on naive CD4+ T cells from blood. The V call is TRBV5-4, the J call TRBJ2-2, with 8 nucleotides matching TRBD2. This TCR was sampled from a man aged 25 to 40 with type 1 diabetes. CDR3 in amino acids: CASSLVGLAGNTGELFF. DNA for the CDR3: TGTGCCAGCAGCTTGGTTGGCCTAGCGGGGAACACCGGGGAGCTGTTTTTT.